These T cell receptor beta chains were read from a single sample in a study of human T cells and chemical hapten exposure. TCRdb reanalysed the RACE reads using MiXCR and keeps one entry per CDR3 protein. The table lists under 450,000 distinct CDR3 sequences, around 4.8% of them singletons, with under 3% in the top ten. The starting material was whole blood, obtained in connection with sensitization to the hapten diphenylcyclopropenone (DPC). These receptor sequences come from a woman aged 45-65 years with alopecia areata. Some clones in this sample may be carry-over from other donors' samples. Each CDR3 is given without its conserved first and last residue. Fields, in order: CDR3 protein, V gene, CDR3 length.

CDR3 protein: ASSLWASGANVLT
V gene: TRBV7-9
CDR3 length: 13

CDR3 protein: SAVDSLKANYGYT
V gene: TRBV20-1
CDR3 length: 13

CDR3 protein: ASSDREQF
V gene: TRBV28
CDR3 length: 8

CDR3 protein: ASSQEFSGYQPQH
V gene: TRBV4-3
CDR3 length: 13

CDR3 protein: ASSPGGAAQY
V gene: TRBV14
CDR3 length: 10

CDR3 protein: ASSLLAGSTGELF
V gene: TRBV7-9
CDR3 length: 13

CDR3 protein: ASADGFRSKNIQY
V gene: TRBV19
CDR3 length: 13

CDR3 protein: SVANLSGELF
V gene: TRBV29-1
CDR3 length: 10

CDR3 protein: ASSIGTGAGSYNEQF
V gene: TRBV19
CDR3 length: 15

CDR3 protein: ASSSGLAGRVPDTQY
V gene: TRBV5-1
CDR3 length: 15

CDR3 protein: ASSQDRTANYGYT
V gene: TRBV4-3
CDR3 length: 13

CDR3 protein: ASSFVPYPY
V gene: TRBV5-4
CDR3 length: 9

CDR3 protein: ASSYGIGGGYNEQF
V gene: TRBV6-1
CDR3 length: 14

CDR3 protein: ASSERGTNYGYT
V gene: TRBV6-1
CDR3 length: 12

CDR3 protein: ASSLEVPGSQYEQY
V gene: TRBV6-5
CDR3 length: 14

CDR3 protein: ASTPRSGGDEQF
V gene: TRBV28
CDR3 length: 12

CDR3 protein: ASSYSSRGEAEAF
V gene: TRBV6-2/TRBV6-3
CDR3 length: 13

CDR3 protein: ASSGQTGGNTEAF
V gene: TRBV7-9
CDR3 length: 13

CDR3 protein: ASTLLQGHVGQPQH
V gene: TRBV28
CDR3 length: 14

CDR3 protein: ASRTVNTEAF
V gene: TRBV25-1
CDR3 length: 10

CDR3 protein: SARPRATNEKLF
V gene: TRBV20-1
CDR3 length: 12

CDR3 protein: ATTSGASYEQY
V gene: TRBV6-5
CDR3 length: 11

CDR3 protein: ASSLDPAGNSPLH
V gene: TRBV11-2
CDR3 length: 13

CDR3 protein: ASSYASGSGNTIY
V gene: TRBV12-3/TRBV12-4
CDR3 length: 13

CDR3 protein: ASSSSGPRKRYEQY
V gene: TRBV12-3/TRBV12-4
CDR3 length: 14

CDR3 protein: ASSFDVRSTDTQY
V gene: TRBV27
CDR3 length: 13

CDR3 protein: ASSLRGESLDTQY
V gene: TRBV7-2
CDR3 length: 13